The 24 T cell receptor beta chains below all came from one sample that was sequenced in a study of monozygotic twins with inflammatory bowel disease. TCRdb re-called the 5' RACE reads; every CDR3 protein appears as one record, without DNA. Its table records 200,000 to 250,000 distinct CDR3 sequences. The sample comprised blood. All receptors come from a human donor with ulcerative colitis or Crohn's disease, or a healthy co-twin of an affected twin (not recorded which).

The gene calls are TRBV20-1 and TRBJ2-7. CDR1 and CDR2 (germline): DFQATT, SNEGSKA (reference sequence). This CDR3 comprises 13 residues. The CDR3 sequence is CSARARDYYEQYF.

The chain carries TRBV5-1 and TRBJ2-7; absent DNA, TCRdb's TRBD1 call cannot be checked. Per germline, CDR1 SGHRS and CDR2 YFSETQ. The CDR3 has 16 residues. The CDR3 here is CASSPGQDRSSYEQYF.

CDR3 amino acids: CASSPGEVYNEQFF. V gene TRBV5-1 combines with J gene TRBJ2-1; TCRdb's D gene call, TRBD1, goes unchecked for lack of DNA. From germline, CDR1 is SGHRS and CDR2 YFSETQ. The CDR3 is made up of 14 amino acids.

The genes are TRBV20-1 and TRBJ2-2. Looked up from germline, CDR1 is DFQATT and CDR2 is SNEGSKA (reference sequence). This CDR3 has 13 amino acids. The CDR3 here is CSARPTSPGELFF.

J is TRBJ1-1 and V is TRBV12-3 or TRBV12-4. CDR3 length: 14 amino acids. CDR3 region: CASSFSRGDTEAFF.

The V gene is TRBV5-4, the J gene TRBJ2-5; TCRdb outputs TRBD1, but without DNA this stays unchecked. Germline CDR1 is SGHNT and CDR2 is YYREEE (reference sequence). The CDR3 covers 16 residues. The CDR3 region is CASSGHGTGDRETQYF.

The chain carries TRBV7-2 and TRBJ1-2. CDR3 length: 14 residues. Per germline, CDR1 SGHTA and CDR2 FQGNSA. CDR3 protein: CASSFGMQTYGYTF.

The chain combines TRBV2 with TRBJ1-2. The CDR3 spans 13 residues. CDR1 SNHLY and CDR2 FYNNEI come from the germline V gene. The CDR3 reads CASSARVVGGYTF.

The chain employs TRBV6-2 or TRBV6-3 and TRBJ1-2; the D call from TCRdb, TRBD1, cannot be confirmed without DNA. Looked up from germline, CDR1 is MNHEY and CDR2 is SVGEGT. This CDR3 is 15 amino acids long. CDR3: CASSYSIEGSYGYTF.

V is TRBV25-1 and J is TRBJ1-2; TCRdb selects TRBD1, and the lack of DNA leaves this call unchecked. Germline lookup yields CDR1 MGHDK and CDR2 SYGVNS. This CDR3 is 15 amino acids long. The CDR3 sequence is CASSELGQGIDGYTF.

This chain connects TRBV19 to TRBJ2-7; TCRdb's D call of TRBD1 is untestable without DNA. CDR1 is LNHDA, CDR2 SQIVND, per germline (reference sequence). This CDR3 is 14 amino acids long. Here the CDR3 reads CASSSGQGLMEQYF.

The chain links TRBV27 to TRBJ1-2; TCRdb's D call of TRBD1 is untestable without DNA. Germline V lookup: CDR1 MNHEY, CDR2 SMNVEV (reference sequence). This CDR3 is built from 15 residues. The CDR3 here is CASSRDGGQLYGYTF.

The chain's CDR3 is CASSPDEQPQHF. The chain uses TRBV19 and TRBJ1-5; there is no DNA to check the TCRdb D call of TRBD1. CDR3 length: 12 amino acids. Per germline, CDR1 LNHDA and CDR2 SQIVND (reference sequence).

The chain combines TRBV5-1 with TRBJ1-1. The germline V gene has CDR1 SGHRS and CDR2 YFSETQ. This CDR3 has 13 amino acids. CDR3 residues: CASSLLSNTEAFF.

The gene calls are TRBV5-1 and TRBJ2-2; TCRdb outputs TRBD2, but without DNA this stays unchecked. Per germline, CDR1 SGHRS and CDR2 YFSETQ. The CDR3 loop spans 16 amino acids. The CDR3: CASTNKLGLGNGELFF.

The J gene is TRBJ2-3, the V gene TRBV7-9; checking the TCRdb D call of TRBD1 is not possible without DNA. The CDR3 sequence is 15 residues long. CDR1 and CDR2 from the germline V gene are SEHNR and FQNEAQ (reference sequence). The CDR3 reads CASSPTGVSTDTQYF.

The chain has TRBV10-3 and TRBJ1-2. The germline CDR1 and CDR2 sequences are ENHRY and SYGVKD. CDR3 size: 13 residues. The CDR3 reads CAISESAEYGYTF.

The rearrangement joins TRBV5-1 to TRBJ2-3; the D call from TCRdb, TRBD1, cannot be confirmed without DNA. This CDR3 has 15 residues. Germline V gene sequence: CDR1 SGHRS, CDR2 YFSETQ. CDR3 residues: CASSAGTTTADTQYF.

The chain uses TRBV24-1 and TRBJ2-6. The CDR3 runs 15 residues. In germline, CDR1 is KGHDR, CDR2 SFDVKD. The CDR3 loop reads CATGTHRAGANVLTF.

The gene calls are TRBV19 and TRBJ2-7; TCRdb outputs TRBD2, but without DNA this stays unchecked. This CDR3 is built from 16 residues. The germline gives CDR1 LNHDA, CDR2 SQIVND (reference sequence). CDR3 region: CASSPPRQASSYEQYF. The full variable domain, its missing parts supplied by reference TRBV19 and TRBJ2-7, is DGGITQSPKYLFRKEGQNVTLSCEQNLNHDAMYWYRQDPGQGLRLIYYSQIVNDFQKGDIAEGYSVSREKKESFPLTVTSAQKNPTAFYLCASSPPRQASSYEQYFGPGTRLTVT.

V is TRBV5-1 and J is TRBJ2-7; the TRBD2 assignment by TCRdb is unverifiable without DNA. Germline-derived CDR1 and CDR2 are SGHRS and YFSETQ. The CDR3 totals 18 residues. CDR3 loop: CASSLVAPSGGAIYEQYF.

The chain carries TRBV5-5 and TRBJ2-1; TCRdb selects TRBD1, and the lack of DNA leaves this call unchecked. Germline V CDR1 and CDR2: SGHKS, YYEKEE (reference sequence). This CDR3 is built from 17 residues. CDR3: CASSLLAPGVGDNEQFF.

V gene TRBV5-1 combines with J gene TRBJ2-1. This CDR3 is built from 12 residues. Germline-derived CDR1 and CDR2 are SGHRS and YFSETQ. The CDR3 here is CASSLPGDEQFF.

The chain links TRBV11-2 to TRBJ2-3; TCRdb gives TRBD1 as the D gene, but with no DNA this cannot be confirmed. In germline, CDR1 is SGHAT, CDR2 FQNNGV. This CDR3 region has 16 residues. The CDR3 reads CASSLGSGQGQDTQYF.